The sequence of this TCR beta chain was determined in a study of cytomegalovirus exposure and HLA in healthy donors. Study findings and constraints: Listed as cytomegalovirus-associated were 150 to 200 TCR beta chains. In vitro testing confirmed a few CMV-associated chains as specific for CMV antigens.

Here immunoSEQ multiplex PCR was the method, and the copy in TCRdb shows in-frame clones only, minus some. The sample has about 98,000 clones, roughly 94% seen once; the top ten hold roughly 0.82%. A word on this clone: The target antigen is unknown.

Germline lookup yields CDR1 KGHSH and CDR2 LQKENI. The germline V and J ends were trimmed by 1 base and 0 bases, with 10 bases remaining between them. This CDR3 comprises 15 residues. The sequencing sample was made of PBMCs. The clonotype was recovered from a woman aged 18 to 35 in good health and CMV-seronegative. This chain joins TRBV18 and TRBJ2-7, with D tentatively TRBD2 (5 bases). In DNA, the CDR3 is TGTGCCAGCTCACCACGGACTGGAAGCTCCTACGAGCAGTACTTC. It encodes CASSPRTGSSYEQYF.